The T cell receptor (beta chain) under discussion was sequenced for a study of blood T cell repertoires in COVID-19. Overall study: Both acute and convalescent COVID-19 samples were obtained from the United States, Italy and Spain. Sources were T cells, B-cell-depleted T cells, or PBMCs; the material itself was cDNA or gDNA.

Seattle researchers signed up patients amid active infection and tracked them longitudinally. Original processing methods: Amplifying reference gene primers gave estimates of nucleated cell counts. This table comes from immunoSEQ multiplex PCR, and its TCRdb copy is limited to in-frame clones, with some not included. That table is the source of V, J and clone size, and D and trimming were worked out from the DNA. This table holds tens of thousands of clones, roughly 88% found once. Sequenced input: peripheral blood. This clonotype was obtained from a man aged 30 to 39 with COVID-19, enrolled during active disease.

Here the CDR3 DNA reads TGTGCCAGCTCAGGCGCGGGGACTAGCCTAGACACAGATACGCAGTATTTT. This gives the protein CASSGAGTSLDTDTQYF. This chain links TRBV18 with TRBJ2-3; 9 positions agree with TRBD2. J lost 2 bases, V lost 5 bases, and 11 bases had no gene match. This CDR3 contains 17 residues. In germline, CDR1 is KGHSH, CDR2 LQKENI.